Below, 7 T cell receptor beta chains from the same sample are listed, as sequenced in a study of blood T cell repertoires in COVID-19. Measured with immunoSEQ multiplex PCR; TCRdb has only the in-frame clones, and not every one. Of roughly 250,000 clones listed, around 86% are singletons. Sequencing was done on a sample of peripheral blood. The receptors were gathered from a woman aged 60-75 years with active or convalescent COVID-19.

This chain links TRBV9 with TRBJ1-2, with a weak D call TRBD1 (6 bases). Trimming removed 6 bases at V and 7 bases at J, with 16 bases between. The CDR3 spans 13 residues. The germline V gene has CDR1 SGDLS and CDR2 YYNGEE. The CDR3 sequence: CASTSGGRLGYTF. CDR3 nucleotides: TGTGCCAGCACCTCCGGGGGGCGTCTTGGCTACACCTTC.

The chain uses TRBV11-2 and TRBJ2-4; 11 bases agree with TRBD2. The CDR3 consists of 18 residues. CDR1 and CDR2 (germline): SGHAT, FQNNGV. J lost 3 bases, V lost 2 bases, and 9 bases had no gene match. Written as DNA, the CDR3 is TGTGCCAGCAGCTTAACGTCTAGCGGGGGGTCAATCAAAAACATTCAGTACTTC. Its translation is CASSLTSSGGSIKNIQYF.

CDR3 DNA sequence: TGTGCCAGCAGCGTAGAGGGACTAGCGGAGTACAATGAGCAGTTCTTC. Translation gives CASSVEGLAEYNEQFF. The genes are TRBV9 and TRBJ2-1, with TRBD2 identical over 11 bases. The CDR3 covers 16 residues. The germline CDR1 and CDR2 sequences are SGDLS and YYNGEE. The V segment lost 0 bases and the J segment 4 bases; nucleotides outside the gene matches: 3.

The CDR3 DNA sequence: TGTGCCAGTAGCCCGATTTGGGGCGAGACCCAGTACTTC. Amino acids: CASSPIWGETQYF. The chain employs TRBV19 and TRBJ2-5; D is possibly TRBD1 (5 bases). CDR3 length: 13 residues. The ends were cut back, 6 bases at V and 5 bases at J, with 13 bases in the middle. Germline assignment: CDR1 LNHDA and CDR2 SQIVND (reference sequence).

This clone was seen only once. This chain joins TRBV28 and TRBJ2-3; TRBD2 agrees at 15 bases. This CDR3 has 20 amino acids. Germline CDR1 MDHEN, CDR2 SYDVKM. After removal of 3 bases from V and 2 bases from J, the junction contained 12 bases not matched to a gene. The CDR3 nucleotides read TGTGCCAGCAGTTTTACAGGACTAGCGGGGGGGCTACTTGACACAGATACGCAGTATTTT. Its translation is CASSFTGLAGGLLDTDTQYF.

V is TRBV2 and J is TRBJ1-5; maybe TRBD1 (5 bases). The germline V and J ends were trimmed by 6 bases and 2 bases, with 5 bases remaining between them. This CDR3 spans 12 amino acids. Germline V lookup: CDR1 SNHLY, CDR2 FYNNEI. CDR3 bases: TGTGCCAGCAGGACAGGCAATCAGCCCCAGCATTTT. Translated, it gives CASRTGNQPQHF.

The CDR3, as DNA: TGTGCCAGCAGCTTAGCGGCAGGGCGGCGGGGGAACACTGAAGCTTTCTTT. Translating gives CASSLAAGRRGNTEAFF. The chain uses TRBV11-3 and TRBJ1-1; possibly TRBD1 for D (5 bases). CDR3 length: 17 residues. Germline V gene data show CDR1 as SGHNT and CDR2 as YENEEA. Trimming pared 1 base from V and 1 base from J, leaving 16 bases between.